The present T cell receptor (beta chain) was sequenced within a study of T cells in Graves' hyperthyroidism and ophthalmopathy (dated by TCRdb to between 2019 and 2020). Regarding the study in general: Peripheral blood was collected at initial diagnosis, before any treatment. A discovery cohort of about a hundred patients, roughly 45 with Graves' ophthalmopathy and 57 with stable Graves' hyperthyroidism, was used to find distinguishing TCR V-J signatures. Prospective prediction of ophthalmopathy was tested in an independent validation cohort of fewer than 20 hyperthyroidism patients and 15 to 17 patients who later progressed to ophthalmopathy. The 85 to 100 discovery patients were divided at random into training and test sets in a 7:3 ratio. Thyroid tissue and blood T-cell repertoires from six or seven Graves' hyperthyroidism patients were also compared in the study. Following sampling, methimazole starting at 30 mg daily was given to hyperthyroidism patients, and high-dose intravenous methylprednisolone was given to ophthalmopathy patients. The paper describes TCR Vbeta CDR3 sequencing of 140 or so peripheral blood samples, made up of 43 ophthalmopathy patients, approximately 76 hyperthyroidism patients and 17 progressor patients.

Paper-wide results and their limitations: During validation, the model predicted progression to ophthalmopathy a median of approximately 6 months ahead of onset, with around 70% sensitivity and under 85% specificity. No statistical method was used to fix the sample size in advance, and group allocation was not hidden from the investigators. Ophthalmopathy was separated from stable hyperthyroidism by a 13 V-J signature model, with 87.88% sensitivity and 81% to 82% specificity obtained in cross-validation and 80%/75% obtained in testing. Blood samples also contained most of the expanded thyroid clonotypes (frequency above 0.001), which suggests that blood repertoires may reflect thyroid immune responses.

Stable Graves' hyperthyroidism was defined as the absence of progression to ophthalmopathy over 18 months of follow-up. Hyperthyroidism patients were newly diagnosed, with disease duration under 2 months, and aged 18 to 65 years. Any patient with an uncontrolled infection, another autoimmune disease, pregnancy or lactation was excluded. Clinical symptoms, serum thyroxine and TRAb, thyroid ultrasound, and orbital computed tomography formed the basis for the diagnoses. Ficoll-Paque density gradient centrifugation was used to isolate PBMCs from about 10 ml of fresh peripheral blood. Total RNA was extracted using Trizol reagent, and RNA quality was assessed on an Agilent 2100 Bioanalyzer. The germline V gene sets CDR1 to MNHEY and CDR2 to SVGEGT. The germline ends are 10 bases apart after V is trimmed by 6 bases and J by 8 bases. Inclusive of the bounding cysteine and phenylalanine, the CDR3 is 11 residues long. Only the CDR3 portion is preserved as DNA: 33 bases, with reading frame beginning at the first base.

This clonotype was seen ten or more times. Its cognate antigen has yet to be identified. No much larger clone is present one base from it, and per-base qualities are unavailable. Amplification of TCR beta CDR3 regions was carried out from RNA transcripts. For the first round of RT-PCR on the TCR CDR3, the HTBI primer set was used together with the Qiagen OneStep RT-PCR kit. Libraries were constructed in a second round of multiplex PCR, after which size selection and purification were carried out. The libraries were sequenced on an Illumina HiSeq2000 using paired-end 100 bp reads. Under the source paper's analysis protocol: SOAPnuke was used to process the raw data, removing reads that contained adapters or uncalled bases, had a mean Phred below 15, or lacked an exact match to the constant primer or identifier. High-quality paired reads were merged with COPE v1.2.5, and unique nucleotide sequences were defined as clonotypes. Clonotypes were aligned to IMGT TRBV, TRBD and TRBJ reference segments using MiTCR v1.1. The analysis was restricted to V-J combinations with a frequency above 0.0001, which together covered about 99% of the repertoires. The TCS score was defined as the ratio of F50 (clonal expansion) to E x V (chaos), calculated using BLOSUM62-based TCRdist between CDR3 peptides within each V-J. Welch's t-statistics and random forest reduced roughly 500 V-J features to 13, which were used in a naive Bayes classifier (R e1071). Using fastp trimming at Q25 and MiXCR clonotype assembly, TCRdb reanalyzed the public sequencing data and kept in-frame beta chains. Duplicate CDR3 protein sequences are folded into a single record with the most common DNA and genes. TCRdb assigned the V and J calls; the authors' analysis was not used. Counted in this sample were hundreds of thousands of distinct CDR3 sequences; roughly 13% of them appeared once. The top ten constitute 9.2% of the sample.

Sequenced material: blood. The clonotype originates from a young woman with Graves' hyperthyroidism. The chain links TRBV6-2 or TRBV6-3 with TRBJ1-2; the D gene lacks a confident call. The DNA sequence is TGTGCCAGCAGCAAAGCGGGCGGCTACACCTTC. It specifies CASSKAGGYTF.